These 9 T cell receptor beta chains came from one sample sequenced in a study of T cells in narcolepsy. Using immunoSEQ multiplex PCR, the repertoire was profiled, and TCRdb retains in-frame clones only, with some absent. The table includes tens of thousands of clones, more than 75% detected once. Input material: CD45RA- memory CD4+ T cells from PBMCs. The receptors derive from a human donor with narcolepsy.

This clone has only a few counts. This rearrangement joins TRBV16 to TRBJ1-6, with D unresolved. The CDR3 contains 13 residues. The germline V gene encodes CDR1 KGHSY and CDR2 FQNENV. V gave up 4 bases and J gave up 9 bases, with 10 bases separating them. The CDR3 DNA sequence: TGTGCCAGCAGCCTAAGGCGGAGTTCACCCCTCCACTTT. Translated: CASSLRRSSPLHF.

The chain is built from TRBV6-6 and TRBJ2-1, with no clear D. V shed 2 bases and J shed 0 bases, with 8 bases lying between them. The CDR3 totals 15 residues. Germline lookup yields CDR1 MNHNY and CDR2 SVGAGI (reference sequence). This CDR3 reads CASSYEQSSYNEQFF. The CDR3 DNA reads TGTGCCAGCAGTTACGAACAGAGCTCCTACAATGAGCAGTTCTTC.

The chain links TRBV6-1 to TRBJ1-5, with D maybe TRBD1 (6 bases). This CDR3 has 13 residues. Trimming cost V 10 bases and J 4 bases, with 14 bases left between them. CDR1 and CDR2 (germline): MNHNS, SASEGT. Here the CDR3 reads CATAGQQNQPQHF. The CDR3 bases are TGTGCCACCGCCGGACAGCAAAATCAGCCCCAGCATTTT.

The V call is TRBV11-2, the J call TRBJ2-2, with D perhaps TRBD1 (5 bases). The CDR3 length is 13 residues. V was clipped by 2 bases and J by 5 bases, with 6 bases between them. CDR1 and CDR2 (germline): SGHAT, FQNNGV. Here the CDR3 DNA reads TGTGCCAGCAGCTTAAGGGGAACCGGGGAGCTGTTTTTT. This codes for CASSLRGTGELFF.

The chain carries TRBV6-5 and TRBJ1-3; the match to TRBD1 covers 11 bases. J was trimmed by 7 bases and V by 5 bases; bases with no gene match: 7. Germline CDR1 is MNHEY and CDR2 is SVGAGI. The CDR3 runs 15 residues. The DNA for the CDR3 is TGTGCCAGCAGTCAGATAGGACAGGGGGCTAACACCATATATTTT. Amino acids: CASSQIGQGANTIYF.

CDR3 sequence: CAWSPSGSGTQYF. Here the CDR3 DNA reads TGTGCCTGGAGCCCATCGGGGTCTGGGACCCAGTACTTC. This chain uses TRBV30 with TRBJ2-5; possibly TRBD2 for D (5 bases). The CDR3 consists of 13 residues. The V end lost 3 bases, the J end lost 7 bases, and 15 bases lay between the germline ends. Germline V gives CDR1 GTSNPN, CDR2 SVGIG (reference sequence).

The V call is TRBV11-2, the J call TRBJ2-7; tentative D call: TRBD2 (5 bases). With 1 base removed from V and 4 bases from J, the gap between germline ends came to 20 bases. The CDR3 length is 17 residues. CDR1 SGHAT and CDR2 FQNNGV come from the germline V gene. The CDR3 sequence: CASSLGGWSSGNYEQYF. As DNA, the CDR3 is TGTGCCAGCAGCTTAGGAGGATGGTCATCGGGAAATTACGAGCAGTACTTC.

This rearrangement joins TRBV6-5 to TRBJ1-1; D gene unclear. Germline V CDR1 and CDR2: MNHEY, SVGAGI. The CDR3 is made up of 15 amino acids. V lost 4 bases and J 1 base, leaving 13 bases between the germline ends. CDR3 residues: CASSSREQRNTEAFF. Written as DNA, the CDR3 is TGTGCCAGCAGTTCTAGGGAACAGAGGAACACTGAAGCTTTCTTT.

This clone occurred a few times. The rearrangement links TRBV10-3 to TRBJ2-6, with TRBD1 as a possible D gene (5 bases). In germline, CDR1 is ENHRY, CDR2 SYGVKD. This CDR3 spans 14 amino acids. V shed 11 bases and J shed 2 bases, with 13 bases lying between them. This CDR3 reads CAVQRGTGANVLTF. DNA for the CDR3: TGTGCCGTACAAAGGGGAACTGGGGCCAACGTCCTGACTTTC.